Sequencing of this T cell receptor (beta chain) was carried out in a study of T cells in tuberculosis. The study's findings and limits: Some low-affinity tetramer-binding T cells may be absent from this sample.

Chain pairing is unknown; alpha and beta were sequenced separately. Libraries were prepared by immunoSEQ multiplex PCR; TCRdb keeps only in-frame clonotypes and omits some of them. The sample lists 55,000 to 70,000 clones, 80% to 85% occurring once. Germline CDR1 MNHNS, CDR2 SASEGT. CDR3 length: 13 residues. Cells were sorted from thawed PBMC rested overnight and stained with GMM-loaded CD1B tetramer, viability dye and anti-CD3. The lipid loaded on the CD1B tetramers was C32 glucose monomycolate from Rhodococcus equi. Before cryopreservation, the sorted PBMC lost their CD14-expressing monocytes. About 100,000 tetramer-negative cells were sorted from each donor.

Source material: CD1b-GMM tetramer-negative cells sorted from PBMCs. This chain joins TRBV6-1 and TRBJ2-5; 11 nucleotides match TRBD2. With the DNA end fitting TRBJ2-7 better, the J assignment may be wrong. This TCR was recovered from an adult woman with latent tuberculosis. The CDR3 nucleotides read TGTGCCAGCATTACTAGCGGGAGCTACGAGCAGTACTTC. Its protein product is CASITSGSYEQYF.